This TCR beta chain was sequenced during a study of blood T cell repertoires in COVID-19. Here immunoSEQ multiplex PCR was the method, and the copy in TCRdb shows in-frame clones only, minus some. The data hold fewer than 400,000 clones, with approximately 90% observed a single time. Germline V gene data show CDR1 as ENHRY and CDR2 as SYGVKD. V dropped 7 bases and J dropped 7 bases, with 11 bases sitting between them. The CDR3 sequence is 13 residues long. The source is a woman between 50 and 59 years old who had recovered from COVID-19. What was sequenced was PBMCs or T cells enriched from blood (not recorded which). The J gene is TRBJ1-6, the V gene TRBV10-3; D uncertain. CDR3 protein: CAINTERNSPLHF. The CDR3 region has the DNA TGTGCCATCAATACTGAACGGAATTCACCCCTCCACTTT.